This record covers a single T cell receptor beta chain. Its antigen is undetermined. Donors consisted of healthy bone marrow donors. This sample was taken from a study of cytomegalovirus exposure and HLA in healthy donors. Study results and limitations: An assumption of roughly uniform sequencing depth across donors underlay the presence/absence analyses.

This CDR3 has 16 residues. Germline lookup yields CDR1 MGHRA and CDR2 YSYEKL. The ends were cut back, 2 bases at V and 1 base at J, with 14 bases in the middle. Both 60 Vbeta primers and 13 Jbeta primers went into the PCR. Using immunoSEQ multiplex PCR, the repertoire was profiled, and TCRdb retains in-frame clones only, with some absent. Of some 200,000 clones listed, 75% to 90% are singletons. The sequenced sample was PBMCs. The chain combines TRBV4-1 with TRBJ2-5; perhaps TRBD1 as D (6 bases). The clonotype originates from a woman between 18 and 30 years old in good health and CMV-seronegative. CDR3 protein: CASSQTQLGAQETQYF. The DNA for the CDR3 is TGCGCCAGCAGCCAAACACAACTGGGGGCCCAAGAGACCCAGTACTTC.